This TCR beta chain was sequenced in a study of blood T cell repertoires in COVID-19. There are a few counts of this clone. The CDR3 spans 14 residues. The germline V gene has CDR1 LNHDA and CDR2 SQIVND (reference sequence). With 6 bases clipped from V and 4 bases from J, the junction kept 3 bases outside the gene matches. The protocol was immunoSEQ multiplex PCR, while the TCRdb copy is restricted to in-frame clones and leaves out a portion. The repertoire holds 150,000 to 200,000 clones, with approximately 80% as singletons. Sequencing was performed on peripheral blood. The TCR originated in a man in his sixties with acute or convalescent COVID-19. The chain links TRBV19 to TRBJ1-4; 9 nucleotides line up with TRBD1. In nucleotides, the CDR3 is TGTGCCAGTAGAGGGACAGGGCATAATGAAAAACTGTTTTTT. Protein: CASRGTGHNEKLFF.